Below are 24 T cell receptor beta chains sequenced from a single sample in a study of blood T cell repertoires in COVID-19. The method was immunoSEQ multiplex PCR; TCRdb's version includes in-frame clones alone and lacks a portion of them. The sample lists about 300,000 clones, just under 90% seen once, with roughly 2.9% in the top ten. Sequenced material: PBMCs or T cells enriched from blood (not recorded which). These receptors were taken from a woman in her forties or fifties who had been exposed to COVID-19.

Notes on this clone: The junction and the germline gene differ at one end; a read error may be behind it. The chain combines TRBV27 with TRBJ2-3; possible D gene TRBD1, 6 bases. The CDR3 runs to 14 residues. Germline CDR1 is MNHEY and CDR2 is SMNVEV (reference sequence). The CDR3 nucleotides read TGTGCCAGCAGTTTATCCAGGGGCACAAATACGCAGTATTTT. Translated, it gives CASSLSRGTNTQYF.

The V call is TRBV6-5, the J call TRBJ1-2, with 8 bases that match TRBD1. Germline CDR1 and CDR2: MNHEY and SVGAGI. The CDR3 covers 13 residues. V shed 4 bases, J shed 4 bases, and the junction held 2 bases outside the gene matches. The CDR3 nucleotides read TGTGCCAGCAGTTCGACAGGGGTCTATGGCTACACCTTC. It is translated as CASSSTGVYGYTF.

The chain uses TRBV7-8 and TRBJ1-1; D may be TRBD1 (5 bases). The V end was cut by 2 bases, the J end by 2 bases, with 9 bases between. The germline V gene encodes CDR1 SGHVS and CDR2 FQNEAQ. There are 14 residues in the CDR3. CDR3 protein: CASSLQGINTEAFF. CDR3 DNA sequence: TGTGCCAGCAGCTTACAGGGTATCAACACTGAAGCTTTCTTT. Looking up the rest from reference TRBV7-8 and TRBJ1-1 gives the full variable domain: GAGVSQSPRYKVAKRGQDVALRCDPISGHVSLFWYQQALGQGPEFLTYFQNEAQLDKSGLPSDRFFAERPEGSVSTLKIQRTQQEDSAVYLCASSLQGINTEAFFGQGTRLTVV.

The gene calls are TRBV9 and TRBJ1-6, with D perhaps matching TRBD1 (5 bases). Trimming took off 0 bases at V and 7 bases at J, with 11 bases between the two ends. The CDR3 is 15 amino acids. Germline CDR1 SGDLS, CDR2 YYNGEE. Here the CDR3 reads CASSVATGGNSPLHF. Written as DNA, the CDR3 is TGTGCCAGCAGCGTAGCTACGGGGGGGAATTCACCCCTCCACTTT.

CDR3 in amino acids: CASTFDRGRDNEQFF. In DNA form, the CDR3 reads TGTGCCAGCACCTTTGACAGGGGGAGGGACAATGAGCAGTTCTTC. The chain is built from TRBV6-5 and TRBJ2-1; 9 nucleotides agree with TRBD1. Trimming removed 7 bases from V and 5 bases from J; junction bases left unmatched: 9. The CDR3 is made up of 15 amino acids. CDR1 MNHEY and CDR2 SVGAGI come from the germline V gene.

V is TRBV5-4 and J is TRBJ2-1, with 8 bases identical to TRBD2. The J segment lost 0 bases and the V segment lost 5 bases, leaving 10 bases of the junction unmatched. This CDR3 contains 17 residues. Germline lookup yields CDR1 SGHNT and CDR2 YYREEE (reference sequence). The CDR3 region has the DNA TGTGCCAGCAGTAAAGCTGGCGGGGGGAGCTCCTACAATGAGCAGTTCTTC. Amino acid sequence: CASSKAGGGSSYNEQFF.

In nucleotides, the CDR3 is TGTGCCAGCAGTGACCGACTCTGGCGGAACTCCTACGAGCAGTACTTC. Translated, it gives CASSDRLWRNSYEQYF. The chain uses TRBV28 and TRBJ2-7; no clear D gene. Germline V lookup: CDR1 MDHEN, CDR2 SYDVKM. The germline V and J ends were trimmed by 5 bases and 0 bases, with 17 bases remaining between them. This CDR3 comprises 16 residues.

CDR3 sequence: CASSTIGQGDNYGYTF. The CDR3, as DNA: TGTGCCAGCAGCACCATCGGACAGGGGGATAACTATGGCTACACCTTC. The gene calls are TRBV7-2 and TRBJ1-2; 10 nucleotides align to TRBD1. The CDR3 contains 16 residues. Germline CDR1 is SGHTA and CDR2 is FQGNSA. J lost 1 base, V lost 5 bases, and 7 bases had no gene match. Full variable domain (outside the CDR3, taken from reference TRBV7-2 and TRBJ1-2): GAGVSQSPSNKVTEKGKDVELRCDPISGHTALYWYRQSLGQGLEFLIYFQGNSAPDKSGLPSDRFSAERTGGSVSTLTIQRTQQEDSAVYLCASSTIGQGDNYGYTFGSGTRLTVV.

The V and J genes are TRBV12-5 and TRBJ1-1, with no clear D. The CDR3 spans 13 residues. The V gene's germline CDR1 is LGHNT and CDR2 FRNRAP. V was pared by 4 bases and J by 4 bases, with 10 bases between. CDR3 sequence reads: CASGSGSGTEAFF. The CDR3 DNA is TGTGCTAGTGGTTCGGGGTCGGGCACTGAAGCTTTCTTT.

CDR3 protein: CASSLATFGGAGELFF. The DNA of the CDR3 is TGTGCCAGCAGCTTGGCTACTTTTGGGGGGGCCGGGGAGCTGTTTTTT. The chain links TRBV5-6 to TRBJ2-2; 7 positions agree with TRBD2. V lost 0 bases to trimming and J lost 6 bases; unmatched junction nucleotides: 8. Looked up from germline, CDR1 is SGHDT and CDR2 is YYEEEE. The CDR3 sequence is 16 residues long.

This clone was observed a few times. The V gene is TRBV5-6, the J gene TRBJ1-1; D unclear. The V and J ends lost 2 bases and 7 bases respectively, with 12 bases between them. The length of the CDR3 is 13 residues. The germline V gene encodes CDR1 SGHDT and CDR2 YYEEEE. The CDR3, as DNA: TGTGCCAGCAGCTTTGTGATGCGGGATGAAGCTTTCTTT. Its protein product is CASSFVMRDEAFF.

The gene calls are TRBV7-9 and TRBJ1-1; D may be TRBD1 (5 bases). The germline V gene encodes CDR1 SEHNR and CDR2 FQNEAQ (reference sequence). With 6 bases removed from V and 4 bases from J, the gap between germline ends came to 12 bases. The CDR3 totals 13 residues. CDR3 in amino acids: CASSRYQGTEAFF. In DNA, the CDR3 is TGTGCCAGCAGTCGGTACCAGGGCACTGAAGCTTTCTTT. Filled out from reference TRBV7-9 and TRBJ1-1, the complete variable domain reads DTGVSQNPRHKITKRGQNVTFRCDPISEHNRLYWYRQTLGQGPEFLTYFQNEAQLEKSRLLSDRFSAERPKGSFSTLEIQRTEQGDSAMYLCASSRYQGTEAFFGQGTRLTVV.

Concerning this clone itself: A read error may produce the germline difference seen at one junction end. J is TRBJ2-1 and V is TRBV7-2; possibly TRBD1 for D (6 bases). Germline V gives CDR1 SGHTA, CDR2 FQGNSA. CDR3 size: 15 residues. The CDR3 bases are TGTGCCAGCAGCATAGCGACAGGATCCTACAATGAGCAGTTCTTC. This gives the protein CASSIATGSYNEQFF.

V usage is TRBV14 and J usage is TRBJ1-2; D perhaps matches TRBD1 (5 bases). Trimming took 3 bases from V and 4 from J, leaving 9 bases between them. Per the germline V gene, CDR1 is SGHDN and CDR2 is FVKESK. The CDR3 runs 13 residues. The CDR3 nucleotides are TGTGCCAGCAGCCAGGGGCAGACCTATGGCTACACCTTC. Amino acids: CASSQGQTYGYTF.

This chain links TRBV6-5 with TRBJ2-5; TRBD1 is a possible D gene (5 bases). Germline V gives CDR1 MNHEY, CDR2 SVGAGI. V dropped 6 bases and J dropped 5 bases, with 13 bases sitting between them. The CDR3 runs 13 residues. CDR3 nucleotide sequence: TGTGCCAGCAGGGCAGGGTTCGGGGAGACCCAGTACTTC. Amino acid sequence: CASRAGFGETQYF.

The rearrangement links TRBV7-8 to TRBJ2-5, with a tentative D call TRBD2 (5 bases). The V gene's germline CDR1 is SGHVS and CDR2 FQNEAQ. Trimming left V 2 bases short and J 4 bases short, with 11 bases between. The CDR3 spans 14 residues. The CDR3 bases are TGTGCCAGCAGCTTACGGTCTAGCCCAGAGACCCAGTACTTC. Translated, it gives CASSLRSSPETQYF.

The chain recombines TRBV30 with TRBJ1-2; D remains ambiguous. V was shortened by 0 bases and J by 0 bases, with 5 bases between the two germline ends. The CDR3 has 13 residues. CDR1 and CDR2 (germline): GTSNPN, SVGIG (reference sequence). The CDR3, as DNA: TGTGCCTGGAGTGTAGTAGCTAACTATGGCTACACCTTC. Its translation is CAWSVVANYGYTF. Drawing the rest from reference TRBV30 and TRBJ1-2, the complete variable domain is SQTIHQWPATLVQPVGSPLSLECTVEGTSNPNLYWYRQAAGRGLQLLFYSVGIGQISSEVPQNLSASRPQDRQFILSSKKLLLSDSGFYLCAWSVVANYGYTFGSGTRLTVV.

This clone occurred a few times. This chain connects TRBV6-5 to TRBJ1-4, with TRBD1 matching over 9 bases. Germline CDR1 MNHEY, CDR2 SVGAGI. The ends lost 0 bases at V and 7 bases at J; junction bases unmatched: 6. The CDR3 totals 16 residues. The CDR3 sequence: CASSYSTGTGSEKLFF. Written as DNA, the CDR3 is TGTGCCAGCAGTTACTCGACGGGGACAGGGAGTGAAAAACTGTTTTTT.

The chain is built from TRBV5-1 and TRBJ2-3; a weak D match, TRBD1 (7 bases). This CDR3 spans 16 amino acids. Germline assignment: CDR1 SGHRS and CDR2 YFSETQ. Trimming cost V 3 bases and J 1 base, with 15 bases left between them. The CDR3 DNA reads TGCGCCAGCAGCTCGGGGGATAGGGGGCGCACAGATACGCAGTATTTT. Its translation is CASSSGDRGRTDTQYF.

The chain recombines TRBV27 with TRBJ2-7; 7 bases are shared with TRBD1. J lost 4 bases, V lost 5 bases, and 11 bases had no gene match. The germline V gene encodes CDR1 MNHEY and CDR2 SMNVEV (reference sequence). The length of the CDR3 is 15 residues. This chain's CDR3 is CASSPSRGQAYEQYF. DNA for the CDR3: TGTGCCAGCAGTCCTTCAAGGGGGCAGGCGTACGAGCAGTACTTC.

This chain links TRBV9 with TRBJ2-1; 11 nucleotides align to TRBD1. The germline V gene encodes CDR1 SGDLS and CDR2 YYNGEE. The CDR3 totals 15 residues. V was clipped by 4 bases and J by 7 bases; unmatched bases: 7. CDR3 bases: TGTGCCAGCAGCTTGAGGACAGGGGGCGGAAATGAGCAGTTCTTC. Translation gives CASSLRTGGGNEQFF.

The CDR3 spells CAWSLGGVPEAFF. The CDR3 DNA sequence: TGTGCCTGGAGTTTGGGGGGGGTCCCTGAAGCTTTCTTT. V and J are TRBV30 and TRBJ1-1, with a possible D match to TRBD1 (5 bases). Trimming left V 2 bases short and J 6 bases short, with 13 bases between. The germline V gene has CDR1 GTSNPN and CDR2 SVGIG (reference sequence). The CDR3 consists of 13 residues.

The V gene is TRBV7-9, the J gene TRBJ2-1; TRBD1 matches 7 bases. The CDR3 runs to 15 residues. V lost 5 bases to trimming and J lost 4 bases; unmatched junction nucleotides: 8. The V gene's germline CDR1 is SEHNR and CDR2 FQNEAQ (reference sequence). The CDR3 DNA sequence: TGTGCCAGCAGCGCCCGGACAGGACTTTACAATGAGCAGTTCTTC. It is translated as CASSARTGLYNEQFF.

This chain connects TRBV19 to TRBJ1-4; no clear D gene. The V gene's germline CDR1 is LNHDA and CDR2 SQIVND (reference sequence). The CDR3 has 15 residues. Deletions cut 4 bases from V and 2 bases from J, with 11 bases between. The CDR3 region is CASSTSGVTNEKLFF. CDR3 DNA: TGTGCCAGTAGTACCTCTGGAGTCACTAATGAAAAACTGTTTTTT.